Each of the 24 T cell receptor beta chains below was sequenced from the same sample in a study of early T cells in non-severe SARS-CoV-2 infection. TCRdb re-derived calls from the 5' RACE reads in MiXCR, one entry per CDR3 protein. The sample lists about 81,000 distinct CDR3 sequences, about 14% occurring once. Sequenced input: whole blood. These receptors were collected from an adult who was a healthcare worker with PCR-confirmed SARS-CoV-2 infection or an uninfected control (not recorded which).

This clonotype was picked up a small number of times. J is TRBJ2-2 and V is TRBV7-3; no definite D call. The CDR3 sequence is 13 residues long. The V end lost 0 bases, the J end lost 7 bases, and 6 bases lay between the germline ends. Germline V gene sequence: CDR1 SGHTA, CDR2 FQGTGA. The CDR3 reads CASSLTPNGELFF. The CDR3 region has the DNA TGTGCCAGCAGCTTAACGCCTAACGGGGAGCTGTTTTTT.

The chain has TRBV3-1 and TRBJ2-1; 9 nucleotides align to TRBD2. Germline CDR1 LGHDT, CDR2 YNNKEL (reference sequence). The CDR3 has 15 residues. Losses at the gene ends were 0 bases for V and 6 bases for J; bases not matched to a gene: 3. The CDR3 region is CASSQEGLASNEQFF. As DNA, the CDR3 is TGTGCCAGCAGCCAAGAGGGACTAGCAAGCAATGAGCAGTTCTTC.

This clonotype was counted many times. The chain combines TRBV7-9 with TRBJ1-1; D may be TRBD1 (5 bases). CDR1 and CDR2 from the germline V gene are SEHNR and FQNEAQ (reference sequence). The length of the CDR3 is 13 residues. Trimming left V 3 bases short and J 2 bases short, with 7 bases between. CDR3: CASSFDSNTEAFF. The CDR3 DNA sequence: TGTGCCAGCAGCTTCGACAGCAACACTGAAGCTTTCTTT. Full variable domain (outside the CDR3, taken from reference TRBV7-9 and TRBJ1-1): DTGVSQNPRHKITKRGQNVTFRCDPISEHNRLYWYRQTLGQGPEFLTYFQNEAQLEKSRLLSDRFSAERPKGSFSTLEIQRTEQGDSAMYLCASSFDSNTEAFFGQGTRLTVV.

V and J are TRBV6-1 and TRBJ2-7; D remains ambiguous. CDR1 is MNHNS, CDR2 SASEGT, per germline. V was cut by 1 base and J by 6 bases, with 16 bases left in between. This CDR3 region has 15 residues. The CDR3 sequence: CASSEVGPTSPEQYF. In DNA form, the CDR3 reads TGTGCCAGCAGTGAAGTCGGACCCACATCGCCCGAGCAGTACTTC.

In this sample, this clonotype turned up a few times. V is TRBV4-1 and J is TRBJ1-1; no reliable D call. The CDR3 consists of 14 residues. The V gene lost 0 bases and the J gene lost 3 bases, with 8 bases spanning the gap. CDR1 is MGHRA and CDR2 is YSYEKL in the germline V gene. The DNA of the CDR3 is TGCGCCAGCAGCCAAGATCCGGGCCACACTGAAGCTTTCTTT. Amino acids: CASSQDPGHTEAFF.

The chain carries TRBV6-2 or TRBV6-3 and TRBJ1-3; D not resolved. This CDR3 comprises 13 residues. Trimming took off 6 bases at V and 2 bases at J, with 8 bases between the two ends. From germline, CDR1 is MNHEY and CDR2 SVGEGT. The CDR3 nucleotides are TGTGCCAGCAGGACGTTACCTGGAAACACCATATATTTT. Amino acid sequence: CASRTLPGNTIYF.

The chain recombines TRBV12-3 or TRBV12-4 with TRBJ2-2; D gene ambiguous. The CDR3 is 14 residues long. The V end lost 6 bases, the J end lost 6 bases, and 14 bases lay between the germline ends. The CDR3 spells CASRTLGPAGELFF. The CDR3 nucleotides read TGTGCCAGCAGGACCCTAGGGCCCGCCGGGGAGCTGTTTTTT.

This clonotype has a handful of counts. Germline and junction disagree at one end, which may indicate a read error. The chain employs TRBV30 and TRBJ2-2; a weak D match, TRBD2 (6 bases). The CDR3 length is 15 residues. The V gene's germline CDR1 is GTSNPN and CDR2 SVGIG (reference sequence). CDR3 amino acids: CASLAAGPNTGELFF. The DNA for the CDR3 is TGTGCCTCCCTCGCCGCGGGACCCAACACCGGCGAGCTGTTTTTT.

This chain uses TRBV29-1 with TRBJ2-1, with D tentatively TRBD1 or TRBD2 (5 bases each). Trimming stripped 8 bases from V and 5 bases from J, with 16 bases between. Germline V gene lookup returns CDR1 SQVTM and CDR2 ANQGSEA. The CDR3 contains 13 residues. Here the CDR3 reads CSLQRGSHNEQFF. The CDR3 nucleotides are TGCAGCCTGCAACGGGGCTCTCACAATGAGCAGTTCTTC.

Ten or more counts support this clonotype. This chain links TRBV7-2 with TRBJ2-3; unclear D gene. The CDR3 sequence is 17 residues long. V was trimmed by 5 bases and J by 0 bases, leaving 18 bases between them. The germline CDR1 and CDR2 sequences are SGHTA and FQGNSA. CDR3: CASSKYPTRPSTDTQYF. The CDR3 DNA is TGTGCCAGCAGCAAATACCCGACACGGCCTAGCACAGATACGCAGTATTTT.

On this clonotype: The junction does not match germline at one end; this may be a read error. As DNA, the CDR3 is TGTGCCACCAGTTTGACAGGGGGGCGAGAGCAGTACTTC. It codes for CATSLTGGREQYF. This chain joins TRBV6-5 and TRBJ2-7; TRBD1 agrees at 9 bases. The CDR3 is 13 residues long. The germline V gene has CDR1 MNHEY and CDR2 SVGAGI.

This clonotype appeared a few times. V is TRBV12-3 or TRBV12-4 and J is TRBJ1-2; D not resolved. V was trimmed by 1 base and J by 7 bases, leaving 7 bases between them. CDR3 length equals 12 residues. CDR3 sequence: CASSLGLGGYTF. The CDR3 DNA reads TGTGCCAGCAGTTTAGGGCTGGGTGGCTACACCTTC.

V and J are TRBV4-3 and TRBJ2-7; possible D gene TRBD2, 6 bases. Deletions cut 1 base from V and 3 bases from J, with 13 bases between. The CDR3 sequence is 15 residues long. Germline CDR1 and CDR2: LGHNA and YSLEER. The CDR3 loop reads CASSQGSGDLYEQYF. The CDR3 nucleotides are TGCGCCAGCAGCCAAGGGTCGGGGGATCTCTACGAGCAGTACTTC.

The CDR3 bases are TGTGCCAGCAGCTTGGGAGAGACAGGGGAGGGTGAAAAACTGTTTTTT. This sequence encodes CASSLGETGEGEKLFF. J is TRBJ1-4 and V is TRBV7-7, with TRBD1 matching over 8 bases. With 3 bases clipped from V and 7 bases from J, the junction kept 10 bases outside the gene matches. The CDR3 sequence is 16 residues long. The V gene's germline CDR1 is SSHAT and CDR2 FNYEAQ (reference sequence). Variable domain in full (rest from reference TRBV7-7 and TRBJ1-4): GAGVSQSPRYKVTKRGQDVTLRCDPISSHATLYWYQQALGQGPEFLTYFNYEAQPDKSGLPSDRFSAERPEGSISTLTIQRTEQRDSAMYRCASSLGETGEGEKLFFGSGTQLSVL.

V and J are TRBV28 and TRBJ2-5, with D perhaps being TRBD1 or TRBD2 (5 bases each). Between the trimmed V and J ends, which lost 8 bases and 2 bases, there was a span of 12 bases. CDR1 is MDHEN, CDR2 SYDVKM, per germline. The CDR3 runs to 13 residues. The CDR3: CASAGTLQETQYF. The CDR3 coding sequence is TGTGCCAGCGCTGGGACGTTGCAAGAGACCCAGTACTTC.

This clonotype was observed many times. The J gene is TRBJ2-3, the V gene TRBV4-2; D is perhaps TRBD2 (5 bases). V lost 0 bases and J lost 1, with 11 bases in between. Germline V lookup: CDR1 LGHNA, CDR2 YNFKEQ. This CDR3 region has 16 residues. CDR3 residues: CASSQEAAPRTDTQYF. CDR3 bases: TGTGCCAGCAGCCAAGAAGCGGCGCCTCGCACAGATACGCAGTATTTT.

CDR3 sequence: CASSFPVGNTIYF. CDR3 DNA: TGTGCCAGCAGCTTTCCAGTTGGAAACACCATATATTTT. V gene TRBV7-9 combines with J gene TRBJ1-3; D call uncertain. V was clipped by 3 bases and J by 3 bases, with 6 bases between them. Germline CDR1 SEHNR, CDR2 FQNEAQ (reference sequence). The CDR3 covers 13 residues.

This chain links TRBV12-3 or TRBV12-4 with TRBJ2-3; D call uncertain. V was trimmed by 6 bases and J by 7 bases, leaving 11 bases between them. The CDR3 is 12 amino acids. The CDR3 sequence: CASSQRMNTQYF. In nucleotides, the CDR3 is TGTGCCAGCAGCCAACGCATGAATACGCAGTATTTT.

This clonotype was observed a handful of times. The chain uses TRBV29-1 and TRBJ2-5; tentatively, D is TRBD1 (6 bases). The germline V gene has CDR1 SQVTM and CDR2 ANQGSEA. Trimming removed 0 bases from V and 5 bases from J, with 19 bases in between. This CDR3 is built from 16 residues. CDR3 coding DNA: TGCAGCGTTGAAGATCCTGGACAGAGATTTGGGGAGACCCAGTACTTC. Translating gives CSVEDPGQRFGETQYF.

This clonotype came up a few times. V gene TRBV7-9 combines with J gene TRBJ2-5; the match to TRBD2 covers 7 bases. The junction had 11 bases not matched to a gene; V was cut back by 5 bases and J by 5 bases. The germline V gene has CDR1 SEHNR and CDR2 FQNEAQ (reference sequence). The CDR3 covers 15 residues. CDR3: CASSPAVSGVETQYF. The CDR3 coding sequence is TGTGCCAGCAGCCCCGCGGTCAGCGGGGTGGAGACCCAGTACTTC.

J is TRBJ1-5 and V is TRBV7-9; tentatively, D is TRBD1 (5 bases). Germline CDR1 is SEHNR and CDR2 is FQNEAQ (reference sequence). The germline V and J ends were trimmed by 7 bases and 5 bases, with 12 bases remaining between them. The CDR3 is 13 residues long. CDR3 region: CASTNLGHQPQHF. The CDR3 nucleotides are TGTGCCAGCACCAACCTGGGGCATCAGCCCCAGCATTTT.

This clonotype was detected a few times. The rearrangement joins TRBV12-3 or TRBV12-4 to TRBJ2-3; the D call may be TRBD1 or TRBD2 (5 bases each). The CDR3 has 15 residues. The V gene lost 5 bases and the J gene lost 2 bases, with 14 bases spanning the gap. The CDR3 is CASSPIEGNTDTQYF. In DNA form, the CDR3 reads TGTGCCAGCAGTCCTATTGAGGGGAACACAGATACGCAGTATTTT.

In this sample, this clonotype turned up many times. V usage is TRBV11-1 and J usage is TRBJ2-1, with D unresolved. V lost 5 bases and J lost 9, with 11 bases in between. Germline lookup yields CDR1 SGHAT and CDR2 FQDESV (reference sequence). CDR3 size: 12 residues. The CDR3 loop is CASSPGWSEQFF. The CDR3 coding sequence is TGTGCCAGCAGCCCCGGGTGGAGTGAGCAGTTCTTC.

This clonotype was counted between two and nine times. The CDR3, as DNA: TGTGCCAGCAGCCCCCCCCCTGTTGCGCCCAAAAACATTCAGTACTTC. This sequence encodes CASSPPPVAPKNIQYF. V gene TRBV7-2 combines with J gene TRBJ2-4; D not resolved. Germline V gene data show CDR1 as SGHTA and CDR2 as FQGNSA. Trimming removed 5 bases at V and 2 bases at J, with 16 bases between. This CDR3 spans 16 amino acids. Drawing the rest from reference TRBV7-2 and TRBJ2-4, the complete variable domain is GAGVSQSPSNKVTEKGKDVELRCDPISGHTALYWYRQSLGQGLEFLIYFQGNSAPDKSGLPSDRFSAERTGGSVSTLTIQRTQQEDSAVYLCASSPPPVAPKNIQYFGAGTRLSVL.